This T cell receptor beta chain was documented in a study of blood T cell repertoires in COVID-19. In the study overall: Acute and convalescent COVID-19 specimens originated in the United States, Italy and Spain. T cells, B-cell-depleted T cells, or PBMCs provided the cDNA or gDNA that served as material.

How the authors handled the data: Amplified reference gene primers provided the basis for estimating nucleated cell counts. The method was immunoSEQ multiplex PCR; TCRdb's version includes in-frame clones alone and lacks a portion of them. The V and J calls and clone size were taken over from that table, and D and trimming were inferred from the DNA. This table holds roughly 140,000 clones, about 84% found once. In germline, CDR1 is MNHEY, CDR2 SVGAGI. Between the trimmed V and J ends, which lost 7 bases and 8 bases, there was a span of 15 bases. CDR3 length equals 14 residues. The source is a woman aged 45-65 years with acute or convalescent COVID-19. The chain carries TRBV6-5 and TRBJ1-6; tentative D call: TRBD1 (6 bases). The specimen sequenced was peripheral blood. The CDR3 loop is CASNPEQGYSPLHF. DNA for the CDR3: TGTGCCAGCAATCCGGAACAGGGTTATTCACCCCTCCACTTT.